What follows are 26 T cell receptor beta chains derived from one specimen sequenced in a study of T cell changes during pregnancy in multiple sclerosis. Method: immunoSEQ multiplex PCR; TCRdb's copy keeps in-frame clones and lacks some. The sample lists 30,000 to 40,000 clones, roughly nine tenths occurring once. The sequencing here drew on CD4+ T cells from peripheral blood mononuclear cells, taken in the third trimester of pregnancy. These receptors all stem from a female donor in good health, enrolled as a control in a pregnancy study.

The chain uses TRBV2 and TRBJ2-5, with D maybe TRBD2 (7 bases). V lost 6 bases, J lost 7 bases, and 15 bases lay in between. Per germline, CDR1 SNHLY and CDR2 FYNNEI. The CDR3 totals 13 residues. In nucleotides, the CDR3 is TGTGCCAGCAGGGGGGGGCAACCGAGGACCCAGTACTTC. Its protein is CASRGGQPRTQYF.

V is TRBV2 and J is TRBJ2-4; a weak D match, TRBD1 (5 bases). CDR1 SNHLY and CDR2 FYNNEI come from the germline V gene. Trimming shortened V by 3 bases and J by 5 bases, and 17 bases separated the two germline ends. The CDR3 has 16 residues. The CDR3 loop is CASSDTRAFGENIQYF. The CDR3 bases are TGTGCCAGCAGTGATACCAGGGCGTTTGGGGAAAACATTCAGTACTTC.

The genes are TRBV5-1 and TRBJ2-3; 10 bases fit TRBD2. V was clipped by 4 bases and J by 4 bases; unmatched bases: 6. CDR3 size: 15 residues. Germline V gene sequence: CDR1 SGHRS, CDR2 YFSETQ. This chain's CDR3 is CASSPLAGAPDTQYF. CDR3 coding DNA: TGCGCCAGCAGCCCCCTAGCGGGGGCTCCAGATACGCAGTATTTT.

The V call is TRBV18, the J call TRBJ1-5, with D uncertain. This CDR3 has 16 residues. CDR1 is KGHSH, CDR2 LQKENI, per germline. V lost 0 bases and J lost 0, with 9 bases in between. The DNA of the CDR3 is TGTGCCAGCTCACCACCGAATCAGGTTAGCAATCAGCCCCAGCATTTT. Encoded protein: CASSPPNQVSNQPQHF.

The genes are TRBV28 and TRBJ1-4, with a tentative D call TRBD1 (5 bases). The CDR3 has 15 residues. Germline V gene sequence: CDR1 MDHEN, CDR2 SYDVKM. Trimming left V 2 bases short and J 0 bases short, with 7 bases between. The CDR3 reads CASSLRGATNEKLFF. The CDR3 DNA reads TGTGCCAGCAGTTTACGGGGGGCAACTAATGAAAAACTGTTTTTT.

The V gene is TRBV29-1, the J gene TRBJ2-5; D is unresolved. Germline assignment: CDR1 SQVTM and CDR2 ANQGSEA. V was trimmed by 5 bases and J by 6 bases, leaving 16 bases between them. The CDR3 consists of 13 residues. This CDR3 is CSVQNRFLKTQYF. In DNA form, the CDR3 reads TGCAGCGTTCAAAATCGGTTTCTCAAGACCCAGTACTTC.

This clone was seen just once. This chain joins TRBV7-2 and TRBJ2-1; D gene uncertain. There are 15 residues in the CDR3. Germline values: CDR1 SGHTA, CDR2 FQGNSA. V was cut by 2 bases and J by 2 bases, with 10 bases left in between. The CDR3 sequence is CASSLMGWAYNEQFF. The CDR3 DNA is TGTGCCAGCAGCTTAATGGGCTGGGCCTACAATGAGCAGTTCTTC.

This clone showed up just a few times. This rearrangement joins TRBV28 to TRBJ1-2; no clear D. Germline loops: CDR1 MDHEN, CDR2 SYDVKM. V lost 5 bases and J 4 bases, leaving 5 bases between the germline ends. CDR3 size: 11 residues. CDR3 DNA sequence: TGTGCCAGCAGTCAGGTCTATGGCTACACCTTC. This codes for CASSQVYGYTF.

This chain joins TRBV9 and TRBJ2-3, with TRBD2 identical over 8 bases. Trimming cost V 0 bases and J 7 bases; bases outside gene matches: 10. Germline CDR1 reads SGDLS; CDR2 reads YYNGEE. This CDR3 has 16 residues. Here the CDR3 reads CASSVVGTRAPNTQYF. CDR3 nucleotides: TGTGCCAGCAGCGTAGTCGGGACTAGGGCCCCCAATACGCAGTATTTT.

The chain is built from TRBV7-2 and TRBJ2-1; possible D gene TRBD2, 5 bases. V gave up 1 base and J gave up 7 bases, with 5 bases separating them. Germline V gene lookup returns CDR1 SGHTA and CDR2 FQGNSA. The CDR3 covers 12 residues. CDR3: CASSLVANEQFF. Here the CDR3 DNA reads TGTGCCAGCAGCTTAGTAGCGAATGAGCAGTTCTTC.

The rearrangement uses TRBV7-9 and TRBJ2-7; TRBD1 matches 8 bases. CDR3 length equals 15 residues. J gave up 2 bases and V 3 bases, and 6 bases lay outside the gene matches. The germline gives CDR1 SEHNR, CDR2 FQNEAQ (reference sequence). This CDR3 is CASSFSRGRTYEQYF. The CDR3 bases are TGTGCCAGCAGCTTCTCCAGGGGGCGTACCTACGAGCAGTACTTC. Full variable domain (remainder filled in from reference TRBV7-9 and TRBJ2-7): DTGVSQNPRHKITKRGQNVTFRCDPISEHNRLYWYRQTLGQGPEFLTYFQNEAQLEKSRLLSDRFSAERPKGSFSTLEIQRTEQGDSAMYLCASSFSRGRTYEQYFGPGTRLTVT.

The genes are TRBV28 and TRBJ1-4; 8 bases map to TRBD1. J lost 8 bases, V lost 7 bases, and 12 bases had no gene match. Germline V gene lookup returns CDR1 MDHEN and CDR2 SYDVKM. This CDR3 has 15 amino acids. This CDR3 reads CASTLPTGASEKLFF. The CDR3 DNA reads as TGTGCCAGCACCCTCCCGACAGGGGCCTCCGAAAAACTGTTTTTT.

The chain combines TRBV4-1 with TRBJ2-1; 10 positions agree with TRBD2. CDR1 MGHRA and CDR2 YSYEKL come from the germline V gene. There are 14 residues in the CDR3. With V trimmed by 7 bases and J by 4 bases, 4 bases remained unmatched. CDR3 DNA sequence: TGCGCCAGCAAGGCTAGCGGGAGTTACAATGAGCAGTTCTTC. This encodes CASKASGSYNEQFF.

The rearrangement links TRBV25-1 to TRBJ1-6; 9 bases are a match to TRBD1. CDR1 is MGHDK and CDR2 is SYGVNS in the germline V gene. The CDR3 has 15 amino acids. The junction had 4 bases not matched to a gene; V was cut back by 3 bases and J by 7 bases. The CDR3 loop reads CASSDLGQGNSPLHF. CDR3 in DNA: TGTGCCAGCAGTGATTTGGGACAGGGAAATTCACCCCTCCACTTT.

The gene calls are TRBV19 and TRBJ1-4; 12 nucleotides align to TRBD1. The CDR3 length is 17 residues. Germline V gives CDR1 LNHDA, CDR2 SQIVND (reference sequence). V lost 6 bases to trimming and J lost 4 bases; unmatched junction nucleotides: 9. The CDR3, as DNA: TGTGCCAGTAGCTTCTCCGGGACAGGGGGCCTTAATGAAAAACTGTTTTTT. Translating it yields CASSFSGTGGLNEKLFF.

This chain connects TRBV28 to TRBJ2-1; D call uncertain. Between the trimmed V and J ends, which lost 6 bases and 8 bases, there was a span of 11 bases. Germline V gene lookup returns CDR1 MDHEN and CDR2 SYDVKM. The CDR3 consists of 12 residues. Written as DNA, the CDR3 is TGTGCCAGCAGGATTAAAGGAGATGAGCAGTTCTTC. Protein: CASRIKGDEQFF.

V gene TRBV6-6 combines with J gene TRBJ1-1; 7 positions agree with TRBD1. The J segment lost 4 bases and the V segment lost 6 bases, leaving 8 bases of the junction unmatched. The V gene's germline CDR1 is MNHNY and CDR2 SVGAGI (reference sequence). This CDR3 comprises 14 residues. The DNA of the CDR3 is TGTGCCAGCAGCCAGACAGGGTTGGTCACTGAAGCTTTCTTT. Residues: CASSQTGLVTEAFF.

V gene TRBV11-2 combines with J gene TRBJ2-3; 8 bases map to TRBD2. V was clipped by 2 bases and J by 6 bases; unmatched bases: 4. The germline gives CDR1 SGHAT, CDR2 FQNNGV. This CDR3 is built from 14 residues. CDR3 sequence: CASSLTGGVDTQYF. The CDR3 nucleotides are TGTGCCAGCAGCTTAACGGGAGGGGTCGATACGCAGTATTTT.

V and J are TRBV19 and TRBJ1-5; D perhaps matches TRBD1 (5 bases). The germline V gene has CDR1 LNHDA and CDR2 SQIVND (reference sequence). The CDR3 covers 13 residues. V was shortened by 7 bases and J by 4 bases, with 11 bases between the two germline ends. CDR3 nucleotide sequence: TGTGCCAGTACGTCCAGGGTGAATCAGCCCCAGCATTTT. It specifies CASTSRVNQPQHF.

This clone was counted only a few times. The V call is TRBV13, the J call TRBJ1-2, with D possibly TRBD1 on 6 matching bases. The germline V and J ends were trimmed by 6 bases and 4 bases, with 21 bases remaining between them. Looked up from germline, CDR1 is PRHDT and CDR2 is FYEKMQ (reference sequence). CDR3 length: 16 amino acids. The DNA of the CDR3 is TGTGCCAGCAGAACCTCTATTGGACAGAGACTCTATGGCTACACCTTC. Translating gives CASRTSIGQRLYGYTF. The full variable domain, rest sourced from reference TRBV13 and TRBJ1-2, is AAGVIQSPRHLIKEKRETATLKCYPIPRHDTVYWYQQGPGQDPQFLISFYEKMQSDKGSIPDRFSAQQFSDYHSELNMSSLELGDSALYFCASRTSIGQRLYGYTFGSGTRLTVV.

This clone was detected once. The CDR3 protein is CASSHQTRNTEAFF. The CDR3 DNA is TGTGCCAGCTCACACCAGACAAGGAACACTGAAGCTTTCTTT. The rearrangement uses TRBV18 and TRBJ1-1; D remains unclear. Germline V CDR1 and CDR2: KGHSH, LQKENI. The germline V and J ends were trimmed by 4 bases and 1 base, with 10 bases remaining between them. The CDR3 has 14 amino acids. Full variable domain (missing parts from reference TRBV18 and TRBJ1-1): NAGVMQNPRHLVRRRGQEARLRCSPMKGHSHVYWYRQLPEEGLKFMVYLQKENIIDESGMPKERFSAEFPKEGPSILRIQQVVRGDSAAYFCASSHQTRNTEAFFGQGTRLTVV.

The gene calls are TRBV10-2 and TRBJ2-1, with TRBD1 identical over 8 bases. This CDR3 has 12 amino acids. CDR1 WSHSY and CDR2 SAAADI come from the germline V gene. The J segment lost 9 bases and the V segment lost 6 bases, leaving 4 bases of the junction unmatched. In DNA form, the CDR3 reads TGCGCCAGCAGAGGACAGGGAGGTGAGCAGTTCTTC. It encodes CASRGQGGEQFF.

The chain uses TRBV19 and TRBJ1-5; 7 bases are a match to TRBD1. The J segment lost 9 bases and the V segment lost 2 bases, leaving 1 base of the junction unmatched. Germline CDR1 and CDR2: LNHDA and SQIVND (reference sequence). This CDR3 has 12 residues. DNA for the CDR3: TGTGCCAGTAGTATAAGGACAGGGCCCCAGCATTTT. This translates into CASSIRTGPQHF.

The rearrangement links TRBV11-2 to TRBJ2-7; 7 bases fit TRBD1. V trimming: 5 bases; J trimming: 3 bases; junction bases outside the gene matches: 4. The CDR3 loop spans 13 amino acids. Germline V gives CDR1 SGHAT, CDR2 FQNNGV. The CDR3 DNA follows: TGTGCCAGCAGCAAGGGACAGTTCTACGAGCAGTACTTC. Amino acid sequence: CASSKGQFYEQYF.

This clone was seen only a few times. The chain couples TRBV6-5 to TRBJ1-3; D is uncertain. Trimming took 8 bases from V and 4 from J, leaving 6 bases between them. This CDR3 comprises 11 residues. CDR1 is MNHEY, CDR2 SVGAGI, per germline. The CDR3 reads CASRSGNTIYF. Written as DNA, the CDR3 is TGTGCCAGCCGAAGCGGAAACACCATATATTTT.

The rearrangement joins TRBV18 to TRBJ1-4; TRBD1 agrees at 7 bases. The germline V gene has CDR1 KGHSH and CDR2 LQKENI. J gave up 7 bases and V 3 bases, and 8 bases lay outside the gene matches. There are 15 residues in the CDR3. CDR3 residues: CASSPDRLPPEKLFF. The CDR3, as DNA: TGTGCCAGCTCACCGGACAGGTTACCGCCTGAAAAACTGTTTTTT.